This T cell receptor (beta chain) is from a study of blood T cell repertoires in COVID-19. Study-wide context: The United States, Italy and Spain supplied acute and convalescent COVID-19 samples. From T cells, B-cell-depleted T cells, or PBMCs came the material, which was cDNA or gDNA.

Method: immunoSEQ multiplex PCR; TCRdb's copy keeps in-frame clones and lacks some. Seen here are more than 150,000 clones, roughly 84% observed once, and the top ten hold nearly 8%. Sample: PBMCs or T cells enriched from blood (not recorded which). This TCR was recovered from a woman aged 45-60 years who had recovered from COVID-19.

CDR3 residues: CASSLVLRTGGDEQFF. Written as DNA, the CDR3 is TGCGCCAGCAGCTTGGTTCTCCGGACAGGCGGGGATGAGCAGTTCTTC. This sequence joins TRBV5-1 and TRBJ2-1; D perhaps matches TRBD1 (7 bases). The germline V gene has CDR1 SGHRS and CDR2 YFSETQ. The CDR3 has 16 amino acids. Between the trimmed V and J ends, which lost 0 bases and 8 bases, there was a span of 18 bases.